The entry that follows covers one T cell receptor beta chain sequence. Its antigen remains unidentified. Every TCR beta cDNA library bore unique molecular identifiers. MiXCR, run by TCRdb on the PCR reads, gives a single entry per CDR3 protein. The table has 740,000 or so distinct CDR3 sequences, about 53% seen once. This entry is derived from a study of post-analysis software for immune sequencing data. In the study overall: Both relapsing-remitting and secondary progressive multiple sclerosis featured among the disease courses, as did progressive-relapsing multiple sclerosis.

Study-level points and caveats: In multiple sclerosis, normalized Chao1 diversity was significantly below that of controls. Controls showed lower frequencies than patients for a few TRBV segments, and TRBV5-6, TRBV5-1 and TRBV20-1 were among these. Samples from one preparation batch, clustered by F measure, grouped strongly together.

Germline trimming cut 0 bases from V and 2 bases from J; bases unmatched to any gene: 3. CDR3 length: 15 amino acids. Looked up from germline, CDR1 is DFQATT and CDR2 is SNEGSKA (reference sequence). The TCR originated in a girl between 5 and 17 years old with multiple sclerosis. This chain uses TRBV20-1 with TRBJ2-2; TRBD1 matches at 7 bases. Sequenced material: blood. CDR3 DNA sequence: TGCAGTGCTAGAGACGGGACAGTTAACACCGGGGAGCTGTTTTTT. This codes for CSARDGTVNTGELFF.